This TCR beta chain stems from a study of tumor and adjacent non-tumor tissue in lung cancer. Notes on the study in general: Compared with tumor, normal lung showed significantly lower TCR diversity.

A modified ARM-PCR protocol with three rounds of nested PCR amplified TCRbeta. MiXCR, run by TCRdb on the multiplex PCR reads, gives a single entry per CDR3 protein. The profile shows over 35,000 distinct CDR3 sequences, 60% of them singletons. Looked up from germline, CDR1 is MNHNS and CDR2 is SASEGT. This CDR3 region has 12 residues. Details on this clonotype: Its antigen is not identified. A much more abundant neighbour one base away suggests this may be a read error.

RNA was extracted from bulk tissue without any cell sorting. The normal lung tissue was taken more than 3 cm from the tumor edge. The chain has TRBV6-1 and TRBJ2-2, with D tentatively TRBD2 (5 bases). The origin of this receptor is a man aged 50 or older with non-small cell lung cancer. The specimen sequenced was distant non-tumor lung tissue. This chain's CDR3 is CASSGFTGELLF. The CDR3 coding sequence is TGTGCCAGCAGTGGATTTACCGGGGAGCTGCTTTTT.